Below, 10 T cell receptor beta chains from the same sample are listed, as sequenced in a study of a mutant IDH1 vaccine in newly diagnosed glioma. Time point reported: week 35, safety follow-up. A single vaccine dose contained 300 ug of mutant IDH1 20-mer peptide, and topical imiquimod was used with it. Sequencing was performed with immunoSEQ multiplex PCR; in TCRdb, only in-frame clones are kept and a portion is missing. This table has 69,000 or so clones, more than 75% appearing once. Their recognized antigens are unknown. The specimen was PBMCs, collected from a glioma patient whose treatment included an IDH1 peptide vaccine. Receptors originate from a man younger than 40 with glioma.

This clone was seen only once. At one of its ends the junction is not consistent with the germline gene, which may arise from a read error. Here the CDR3 reads CASSPLGGPFSYEQCF. In nucleotides, the CDR3 is TGTGCCAGCAGCCCCTTAGGGGGGCCGTTCTCCTACGAGCAGTGCTTC. The rearrangement links TRBV7-9 to TRBJ2-7; D tentatively reads TRBD1 or TRBD2 (6 bases each). Germline V gene lookup returns CDR1 SEHNR and CDR2 FQNEAQ (reference sequence). The CDR3 contains 16 residues.

This clone has only one observation. The chain couples TRBV6-5 to TRBJ2-3; tentatively, D is TRBD2 (6 bases). V was cut by 2 bases and J by 0 bases, with 9 bases left in between. The CDR3 extends over 15 amino acids. Germline CDR1 and CDR2: MNHEY and SVGAGI. The CDR3 protein is CASSYDGTSTDTQYF. The CDR3 nucleotides read TGTGCCAGCAGTTACGACGGGACTAGCACAGATACGCAGTATTTT.

The chain employs TRBV5-1 and TRBJ2-1; 7 nucleotides match TRBD2. The CDR3 extends over 16 amino acids. Germline loops: CDR1 SGHRS, CDR2 YFSETQ. V was pared by 1 base and J by 1 base, with 5 bases of the junction left unmatched. The chain's CDR3 is CASSLYRGESYNEQFF. The CDR3 DNA follows: TGCGCCAGCAGCTTGTACCGGGGGGAGTCCTACAATGAGCAGTTCTTC.

The sample holds one count of this clone. The chain carries TRBV7-8 and TRBJ2-3; D may correspond to TRBD1 or TRBD2 (5 bases each). V dropped 5 bases and J dropped 5 bases, with 26 bases sitting between them. The germline V gene has CDR1 SGHVS and CDR2 FQNEAQ. The CDR3 length is 18 residues. CDR3 nucleotide sequence: TGTGCCAGCAGCCAAAGATCCGAAACCGGGACCCCTAGAGATACGCAGTATTTT. This encodes CASSQRSETGTPRDTQYF.

V usage is TRBV6-5 and J usage is TRBJ1-1; perhaps TRBD1 as D (5 bases). There are 15 residues in the CDR3. Per germline, CDR1 MNHEY and CDR2 SVGAGI. V dropped 0 bases and J dropped 3 bases, with 11 bases sitting between them. The CDR3: CASSYSTGQHTEAFF. DNA of the CDR3: TGTGCCAGCAGTTACTCGACGGGGCAGCACACTGAAGCTTTCTTT.

The rearrangement links TRBV11-2 to TRBJ1-2, with D perhaps matching TRBD1 (5 bases). CDR3 length: 15 amino acids. The V end lost 1 base, the J end lost 7 bases, and 16 bases lay between the germline ends. The V gene's germline CDR1 is SGHAT and CDR2 FQNNGV. DNA of the CDR3: TGTGCCAGCAGCTTAGTCCGGGGCCCATTAGGTGGCTACACCTTC. This encodes CASSLVRGPLGGYTF.

The chain couples TRBV29-1 to TRBJ2-1, with 9 bases that match TRBD1. Per the germline V gene, CDR1 is SQVTM and CDR2 is ANQGSEA. Unmatched junction bases numbered 5, after V lost 4 bases and J lost 4 bases. The CDR3 is 14 residues long. The CDR3 loop reads CSVAGTGLYNEQFF. As DNA, the CDR3 is TGCAGCGTTGCGGGGACAGGGCTTTACAATGAGCAGTTCTTC.

The chain has TRBV7-9 and TRBJ2-3; D perhaps matches TRBD1 (5 bases). The V and J ends lost 5 bases and 0 bases respectively, with 12 bases between them. The germline V gene has CDR1 SEHNR and CDR2 FQNEAQ (reference sequence). The CDR3 is 15 residues long. The CDR3 sequence is CASSPAAGSTDTQYF. The CDR3 DNA sequence: TGTGCCAGCAGCCCGGCGGCAGGGAGCACAGATACGCAGTATTTT.

The rearrangement uses TRBV19 and TRBJ1-2, with a possible D match to TRBD1 (6 bases). The CDR3 is 14 amino acids. Between the trimmed V and J ends, which lost 6 bases and 7 bases, there was a span of 18 bases. CDR1 LNHDA and CDR2 SQIVND come from the germline V gene (reference sequence). The CDR3 spells CASRTRGGRLGYTF. Written as DNA, the CDR3 is TGTGCCAGTAGAACAAGGGGGGGCCGACTTGGCTACACCTTC. The full variable domain, completed using reference TRBV19 and TRBJ1-2, is DGGITQSPKYLFRKEGQNVTLSCEQNLNHDAMYWYRQDPGQGLRLIYYSQIVNDFQKGDIAEGYSVSREKKESFPLTVTSAQKNPTAFYLCASRTRGGRLGYTFGSGTRLTVV.

This chain links TRBV25-1 with TRBJ1-1; 8 bases align to TRBD1. The CDR3 length is 14 residues. V gave up 4 bases and J gave up 5 bases; unmatched junction bases: 6. Germline V CDR1 and CDR2: MGHDK, SYGVNS. CDR3 coding DNA: TGTGCCAGCAGTGCGTATACAGGGGGGACTGAAGCTTTCTTT. Encoded protein: CASSAYTGGTEAFF. Supplemented by reference TRBV25-1 and TRBJ1-1, the full variable domain reads EADIYQTPRYLVIGTGKKITLECSQTMGHDKMYWYQQDPGMELHLIHYSYGVNSTEKGDLSSESTVSRIRTEHFPLTLESARPSHTSQYLCASSAYTGGTEAFFGQGTRLTVV.